The 10 T cell receptor beta chains reported below all come from one sample, sequenced in a study of T cells in Graves' hyperthyroidism and ophthalmopathy. Amplified TCR beta CDR3 regions came from RNA transcripts. The HTBI set primed first-round TCR CDR3 RT-PCR. TCRdb re-analysed the multiplex PCR reads in MiXCR, keeping a single row per CDR3 protein. The sample includes 550,000 to 600,000 distinct CDR3 sequences, over 12% of them seen just once. Specimen: blood. The receptor source for this set is a woman in her late teens or twenties with Graves' ophthalmopathy.

This rearrangement joins TRBV7-9 to TRBJ1-5; D remains unclear. V shed 5 bases and J shed 6 bases, with 14 bases lying between them. Looked up from germline, CDR1 is SEHNR and CDR2 is FQNEAQ (reference sequence). The length of the CDR3 is 14 residues. The CDR3 coding sequence is TGTGCCAGCAGCGGGGAGGGCGCCGGTCAGCCCCAGCATTTT. Translated, it gives CASSGEGAGQPQHF.

This clonotype was observed at least ten times. The chain recombines TRBV30 with TRBJ2-1; D is possibly TRBD2 (6 bases). Germline CDR1 and CDR2: GTSNPN and SVGIG (reference sequence). CDR3 length equals 14 residues. V was pared by 4 bases and J by 4 bases, with 14 bases between. The DNA of the CDR3 is TGTGCCTGGAACCCGGGACTCGGGTACAATGAGCAGTTCTTC. Encoded protein: CAWNPGLGYNEQFF.

There are many counts of this clonotype. The chain carries TRBV28 and TRBJ2-5; a weak D match, TRBD1 (6 bases). The V end was cut by 5 bases, the J end by 7 bases, with 14 bases between. Germline V gives CDR1 MDHEN, CDR2 SYDVKM. This CDR3 is 13 amino acids long. DNA for the CDR3: TGTGCCAGCAGTCGTAACAGGGTCGGGACCCAGTACTTC. Its translation is CASSRNRVGTQYF.

The chain links TRBV2 to TRBJ2-1; 8 bases are shared with TRBD1. The ends lost 7 bases at V and 12 bases at J; junction bases unmatched: 20. Germline V lookup: CDR1 SNHLY, CDR2 FYNNEI. The CDR3 runs 16 residues. Here the CDR3 DNA reads TGTGCCAGCACCCCTCAGGGGGCGGGACTCAGCCCTAGGCAGTTCTTC. Translated, it gives CASTPQGAGLSPRQFF.

This clonotype was detected ten times or more. The gene calls are TRBV30 and TRBJ1-1; TRBD1 is a possible D gene (6 bases). From germline, CDR1 is GTSNPN and CDR2 SVGIG (reference sequence). The ends were cut back, 4 bases at V and 3 bases at J, with 12 bases in the middle. This CDR3 spans 13 amino acids. DNA for the CDR3: TGTGCCTGGATGGGGGCGGGGGACACTGAAGCTTTCTTT. This codes for CAWMGAGDTEAFF.

This clonotype appeared a few times. CDR3 amino acids: CASSPREFNEKLFF. The CDR3 DNA is TGTGCCAGCAGCCCCAGGGAGTTTAATGAAAAACTGTTTTTT. This chain connects TRBV14 to TRBJ1-4; a possible D gene is TRBD1 (5 bases). The V end was cut by 4 bases, the J end by 4 bases, with 10 bases between. CDR1 is SGHDN and CDR2 is FVKESK in the germline V gene. The CDR3 extends over 14 amino acids.

The gene calls are TRBV9 and TRBJ2-1; TRBD2 matches 8 bases. This CDR3 is 16 amino acids long. Looked up from germline, CDR1 is SGDLS and CDR2 is YYNGEE. Germline trimming cut 2 bases from V and 3 bases from J; bases unmatched to any gene: 7. CDR3 sequence (DNA): TGTGCCAGCAGCGTTAATAAGCGGGAGTTCTACAATGAGCAGTTCTTC. Its protein is CASSVNKREFYNEQFF.

Many counts were recorded for this clonotype. The V gene is TRBV24-1, the J gene TRBJ2-4; tentatively, D is TRBD2 (5 bases). Germline V gene sequence: CDR1 KGHDR, CDR2 SFDVKD. This CDR3 has 15 residues. Trimming took off 4 bases at V and 6 bases at J, with 15 bases between the two ends. The CDR3 reads CATSEGAEASNIQYF. CDR3 bases: TGTGCCACCAGTGAAGGAGCGGAGGCCTCAAACATTCAGTACTTC.

This clonotype was detected ten times or more. This sequence joins TRBV28 and TRBJ1-2; 8 bases line up with TRBD1. The CDR3 extends over 13 amino acids. V lost 5 bases and J lost 5; bases outside the gene matches: 4. Germline lookup yields CDR1 MDHEN and CDR2 SYDVKM. Here the CDR3 DNA reads TGTGCCAGCAGTCTTCAGGGGGCGTATGGCTACACCTTC. Translation gives CASSLQGAYGYTF.

This clonotype has ten or more counts. The V gene is TRBV11-3, the J gene TRBJ2-1; 7 nucleotides line up with TRBD2. The V gene end was trimmed by 1 base and the J gene end by 5 bases; junction bases not matched to a gene: 8. Germline CDR1 and CDR2: SGHNT and YENEEA. The CDR3 consists of 16 residues. CDR3 DNA sequence: TGTGCCAGCAGCTTAGCTTGGCGGGAGTTTCACAATGAGCAGTTCTTC. This translates into CASSLAWREFHNEQFF. Full variable domain (remainder filled in from reference TRBV11-3 and TRBJ2-1): EAGVVQSPRYKIIEKKQPVAFWCNPISGHNTLYWYLQNLGQGPELLIRYENEEAVDDSQLPKDRFSAERLKGVDSTLKIQPAELGDSAVYLCASSLAWREFHNEQFFGPGTRLTVL.